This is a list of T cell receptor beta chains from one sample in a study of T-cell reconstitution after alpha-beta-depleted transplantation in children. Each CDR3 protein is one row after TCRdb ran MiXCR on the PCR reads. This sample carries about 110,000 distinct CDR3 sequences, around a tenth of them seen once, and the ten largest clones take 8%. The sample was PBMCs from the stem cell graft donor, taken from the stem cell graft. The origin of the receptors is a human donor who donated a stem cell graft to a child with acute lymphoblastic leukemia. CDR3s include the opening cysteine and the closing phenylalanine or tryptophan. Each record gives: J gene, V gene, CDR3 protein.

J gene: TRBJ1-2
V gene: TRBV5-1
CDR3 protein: CASSLVTGQGDGYTF

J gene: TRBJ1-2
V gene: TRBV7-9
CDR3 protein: CASIPGRVGGYTF

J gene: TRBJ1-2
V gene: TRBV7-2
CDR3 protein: CASSPTQGNYGYTF

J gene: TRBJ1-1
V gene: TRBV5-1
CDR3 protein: CASSRGTGGEAFF

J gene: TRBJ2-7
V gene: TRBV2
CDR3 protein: CASSSEGQGYEQYF

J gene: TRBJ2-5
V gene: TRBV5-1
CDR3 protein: CASSFTGIGETQYF

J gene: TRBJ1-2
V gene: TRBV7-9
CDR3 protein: CASVGINYGYTF

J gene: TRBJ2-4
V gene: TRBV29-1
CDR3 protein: CSVRRQGRLNIQYF

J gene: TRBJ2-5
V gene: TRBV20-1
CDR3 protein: CSASLGQETQYF

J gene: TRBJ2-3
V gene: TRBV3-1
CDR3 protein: CASSQDVLATDTQYF

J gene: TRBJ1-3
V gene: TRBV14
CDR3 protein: CASSQDFSVGGNTIYF

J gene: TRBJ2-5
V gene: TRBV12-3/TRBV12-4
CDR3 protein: CASTTGTGPSETQYF

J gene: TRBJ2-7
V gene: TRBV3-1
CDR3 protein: CASSQDRGPSYEQYF

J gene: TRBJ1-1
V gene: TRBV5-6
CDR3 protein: CASSPVSNTEAFF

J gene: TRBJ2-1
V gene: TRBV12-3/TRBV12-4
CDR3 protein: CASSLVPPSNEQFF

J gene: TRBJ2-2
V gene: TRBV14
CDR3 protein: CASSQVGVSGELFF

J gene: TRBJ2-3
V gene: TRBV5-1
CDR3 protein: CASSLALDTQYF

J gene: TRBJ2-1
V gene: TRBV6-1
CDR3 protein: CASSEVGDGEQFF

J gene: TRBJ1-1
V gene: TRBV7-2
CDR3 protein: CASSLFAGTGTEAFF

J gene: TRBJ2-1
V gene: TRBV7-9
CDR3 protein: CASSRDGLAGNEQFF

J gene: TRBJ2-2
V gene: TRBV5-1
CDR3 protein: CASSPQTPGGNTGELFF

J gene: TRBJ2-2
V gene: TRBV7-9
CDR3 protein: CASSLRTGDTGELFF